What follows is one TCR beta chain and its context. How the authors handled the data: Amplification of reference gene primers provided the estimated nucleated cell counts. Generated by immunoSEQ multiplex PCR, the TCRdb table keeps only in-frame clones and is missing some. The DNA gave D and trimming, while V, J and clone size come from that table. The data hold roughly 68,000 clones, with approximately 90% observed a single time. This record belongs to a study of blood T cell repertoires in COVID-19. Whole-study context: Collection of acute and convalescent COVID-19 samples took place in the United States, Italy and Spain. Sources were T cells, B-cell-depleted T cells, or PBMCs; the material itself was cDNA or gDNA.

This CDR3 has 16 amino acids. V was clipped by 2 bases and J by 1 base, with 12 bases between them. Germline V gene sequence: CDR1 SGHRS, CDR2 YFSETQ. Sequencing used peripheral blood. The clonotype comes from a woman in her seventies with acute or convalescent COVID-19. The rearrangement joins TRBV5-1 to TRBJ1-4; D gene unclear. Written as DNA, the CDR3 is TGCGCCAGCAGCTTAGGTGCGACAAGAACTAATGAAAAACTGTTTTTT. It encodes CASSLGATRTNEKLFF.